The TCR beta chain under discussion was sequenced for a study of blood T cell repertoires in COVID-19. CDR3 length: 15 residues. Trimming removed 3 bases from V and 1 base from J, with 10 bases in between. The germline CDR1 and CDR2 sequences are SEHNR and FQNEAQ (reference sequence). Study processing details: Nucleated cell counts were estimated from reference gene primer amplification. Libraries were prepared by immunoSEQ multiplex PCR; TCRdb keeps only in-frame clonotypes and omits some of them. V and J calls and clone size are as listed in that table; D and trimming were resolved from the DNA. The data contain roughly 460,000 clones, roughly 89% of them seen just once; the ten biggest clones take up 0.7% to 1%.

The chain couples TRBV7-9 to TRBJ2-1; TRBD1 might be the D (5 bases). The clonotype originates from a man younger than 30 with COVID-19, enrolled during active disease. Source material: peripheral blood. The CDR3 protein is CASSFDRRSYNEQFF. The CDR3 bases are TGTGCCAGCAGCTTCGACAGACGATCCTACAATGAGCAGTTCTTC.